This passage covers 3 T cell receptor beta chains from one sample sequenced in a study of blood T cells in healthy people across ages. With a J-beta primer mix and a sample-barcoded 5' primer, a second PCR ran roughly 7 to 11 cycles. MiXCR, run by TCRdb on the 5' RACE reads, gives a single entry per CDR3 protein. The sample lists around 1,700,000 distinct CDR3 sequences, roughly 30% occurring once. Sequencing was performed on blood. The receptors come from a woman aged 25-40 years in good health.

V and J are TRBV6-2 or TRBV6-3 and TRBJ2-3; TRBD2 agrees at 7 bases. This CDR3 spans 17 amino acids. Trimming cost V 6 bases and J 9 bases; bases outside gene matches: 21. In germline, CDR1 is MNHEY, CDR2 SVGEGT. The CDR3 DNA is TGTGCCAGCAGCCATGGACTAGGCCGGGAGGATTTCGGCACGCAGTATTTT. Protein: CASSHGLGREDFGTQYF.

This clonotype appeared a few times. V and J are TRBV5-1 and TRBJ2-7, with D perhaps TRBD1 or TRBD2 (7 bases each). CDR3 length: 15 amino acids. CDR1 and CDR2 from the germline V gene are SGHRS and YFSETQ. With 2 bases removed from V and 2 bases from J, the gap between germline ends came to 14 bases. This CDR3 is CASSLTGDYTYEQYF. The CDR3 DNA reads as TGCGCCAGCAGCTTAACAGGGGACTACACCTACGAGCAGTACTTC. Filled out from reference TRBV5-1 and TRBJ2-7, the complete variable domain reads KAGVTQTPRYLIKTRGQQVTLSCSPISGHRSVSWYQQTPGQGLQFLFEYFSETQRNKGNFPGRFSGRQFSNSRSEMNVSTLELGDSALYLCASSLTGDYTYEQYFGPGTRLTVT.

The chain couples TRBV5-1 to TRBJ1-2; no reliable D call. CDR3 size: 13 residues. The V and J ends lost 4 bases and 8 bases respectively, with 15 bases between them. CDR1 is SGHRS and CDR2 is YFSETQ in the germline V gene. CDR3 bases: TGCGCCAGCAGCCCGGAACTACTGGACGGCTACACCTTC. Encoded protein: CASSPELLDGYTF.